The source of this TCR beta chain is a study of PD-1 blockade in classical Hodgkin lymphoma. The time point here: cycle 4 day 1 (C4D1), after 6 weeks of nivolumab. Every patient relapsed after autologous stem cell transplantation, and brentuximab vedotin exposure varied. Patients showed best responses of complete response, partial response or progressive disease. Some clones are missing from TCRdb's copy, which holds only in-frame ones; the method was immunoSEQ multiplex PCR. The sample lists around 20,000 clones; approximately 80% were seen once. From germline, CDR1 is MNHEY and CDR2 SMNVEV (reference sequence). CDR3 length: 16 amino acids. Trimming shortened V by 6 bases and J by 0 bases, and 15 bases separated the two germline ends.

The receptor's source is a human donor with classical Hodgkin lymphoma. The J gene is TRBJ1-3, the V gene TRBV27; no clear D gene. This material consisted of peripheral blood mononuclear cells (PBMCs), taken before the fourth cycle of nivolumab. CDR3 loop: CASSDRSRHSGNTIYF. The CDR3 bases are TGTGCCAGCAGCGATAGGTCCCGACACTCTGGAAACACCATATATTTT.